This TCR beta chain was sequenced during a study of cytomegalovirus exposure and HLA in healthy donors. PCR primers comprised 60 Vbeta and 13 Jbeta primers. Here immunoSEQ multiplex PCR was the method, and the copy in TCRdb shows in-frame clones only, minus some. In the table there are around 190,000 clones, about four fifths of which are singletons. The origin of this receptor is a man younger than 45 in good health and CMV-seropositive. Source material: PBMCs.

CDR3 loop: CASSTAPNQPQHF. As DNA, the CDR3 is TGTGCCAGCTCTACAGCCCCCAATCAGCCCCAGCATTTT. V and J are TRBV18 and TRBJ1-5; D not resolved. Germline lookup yields CDR1 KGHSH and CDR2 LQKENI. The CDR3 is 13 amino acids. V shed 6 bases and J shed 3 bases, with 9 bases lying between them.